This T cell receptor beta chain was documented in a study of CD8 T cells in Susac syndrome. RNA in amounts of roughly 0.5 to 1 ug was reverse transcribed with random hexamers. Each CDR3 protein gets one entry after TCRdb re-called the immunoSEQ multiplex PCR reads with MiXCR. The data show some 300,000 distinct CDR3 sequences, with around 85% seen just once and roughly 0.21% held by the top ten. V lost 4 bases to trimming and J lost 7 bases; unmatched junction nucleotides: 2. CDR3 size: 12 residues. From germline, CDR1 is SGHNT and CDR2 YYREEE (reference sequence). The chain is built from TRBV5-4 and TRBJ2-1; 7 positions match TRBD2. The clonotype originates from a human donor with multiple sclerosis. Input material: CD8+ T cells from PBMCs. The CDR3, as DNA: TGTGCCAGCAGCGGGGGGGAAAATGAGCAGTTCTTC. This sequence encodes CASSGGENEQFF.